This passage covers 20 T cell receptor beta chains from one sample sequenced in a study of vaccination and CD4 T cells after COVID-19. Their cognate antigens are unknown. Time point: late sampling 161 to 241 days after vaccination in a few convalescent patients. Treatment denoted: approximately 9-day PBMC culture with coronavirus spike peptide pools or control peptides (ViraFEST assay). The Oncomine TCR Beta short-read assay was applied to DNA of cultured CD4+ T cells. TCRdb re-analysed the PCR reads in MiXCR, keeping a single row per CDR3 protein. The sample includes approximately 17,000 distinct CDR3 sequences, 45% to 65% of them seen just once. The sequencing used CD4+ T cells from blood, cultured in vitro, collected about 7 months after SARS-CoV-2 vaccination. The receptors derive from a human donor who had recovered from COVID-19.

In its sample, this clonotype was seen a few times. The CDR3 DNA is TGTGCCAGCAGCAGCCACGGGACTGCCCCGACCCAGTACTTC. This gives the protein CASSSHGTAPTQYF. The chain joins TRBV5-4 to TRBJ2-5; D may be TRBD2 (6 bases). V was clipped by 4 bases and J by 7 bases, with 17 bases between them. This CDR3 has 14 residues. Germline V gives CDR1 SGHNT, CDR2 YYREEE (reference sequence).

This clonotype has just a few counts. This sequence joins TRBV10-3 and TRBJ1-6; D call uncertain. V was cut by 2 bases and J by 9 bases, with 8 bases left in between. This CDR3 has 13 amino acids. Germline CDR1 ENHRY, CDR2 SYGVKD. In nucleotides, the CDR3 is TGTGCCATCAGTGAGAAGGCGGGTTCACCCCTCCACTTT. It yields the protein CAISEKAGSPLHF.

This clonotype was seen a handful of times. The V and J genes are TRBV20-1 and TRBJ1-2; 9 bases map to TRBD1. After removal of 6 bases from V and 4 bases from J, the junction contained 12 bases not matched to a gene. The germline V gene encodes CDR1 DFQATT and CDR2 SNEGSKA (reference sequence). There are 15 residues in the CDR3. CDR3 protein: CSATGPDRGPYGYTF. Written as DNA, the CDR3 is TGCAGTGCCACAGGCCCGGACAGGGGTCCCTATGGCTACACCTTC.

The rearrangement uses TRBV7-3 and TRBJ1-1, with D possibly TRBD1 on 5 matching bases. The CDR3 sequence is 14 residues long. Germline loops: CDR1 SGHTA, CDR2 FQGTGA. Trimming removed 5 bases from V and 6 bases from J, with 16 bases in between. CDR3 region: CASSLRGGMAEAFF. CDR3 DNA: TGTGCCAGCAGCCTAAGGGGTGGGATGGCTGAAGCTTTCTTT.

The table lists this clonotype with a few counts. CDR3 residues: CASRPTDYSNQPQHF. The CDR3 bases are TGTGCCAGTAGGCCGACAGACTATAGCAATCAGCCCCAGCATTTT. The rearrangement uses TRBV19 and TRBJ1-5, with D perhaps TRBD1 (5 bases). The V gene lost 6 bases and the J gene lost 0 bases, with 12 bases spanning the gap. Germline-derived CDR1 and CDR2 are LNHDA and SQIVND (reference sequence). The CDR3 covers 15 residues.

This clonotype was detected once. The chain couples TRBV6-5 to TRBJ2-5; the match to TRBD2 covers 14 bases. CDR1 is MNHEY and CDR2 is SVGAGI in the germline V gene. CDR3 size: 17 residues. The junction had 6 bases not matched to a gene; V was cut back by 2 bases and J by 4 bases. CDR3: CASSYGGLAGDGETQYF. CDR3 bases: TGTGCCAGCAGTTACGGGGGACTAGCGGGAGACGGAGAGACCCAGTACTTC.

The sample holds a few counts of this clonotype. V and J are TRBV20-1 and TRBJ1-3, with D tentatively TRBD1 (6 bases). Germline V gene lookup returns CDR1 DFQATT and CDR2 SNEGSKA (reference sequence). The V gene lost 5 bases and the J gene lost 9 bases, with 17 bases spanning the gap. There are 13 residues in the CDR3. The CDR3 is CSARDPRGFTIYF. In nucleotides, the CDR3 is TGCAGTGCTCGCGATCCCAGGGGTTTCACCATATATTTT.

The J gene is TRBJ1-6, the V gene TRBV2; D is ambiguous. This CDR3 spans 13 amino acids. Germline CDR1 SNHLY, CDR2 FYNNEI. The V gene lost 2 bases and the J gene lost 8 bases, with 7 bases spanning the gap. The DNA for the CDR3 is TGTGCCAGCAGTGAAAGGGTCGATTCACCCCTCCACTTT. Protein: CASSERVDSPLHF.

For the CDR3, the DNA is TGCGCCAGCAGCGAGGACACAGACTATGGCTACACCTTC. Translated, it gives CASSEDTDYGYTF. V is TRBV5-1 and J is TRBJ1-2; a possible D gene is TRBD1 (5 bases). The CDR3 spans 13 residues. Germline V CDR1 and CDR2: SGHRS, YFSETQ. The V gene lost 4 bases and the J gene lost 3 bases, with 10 bases spanning the gap. Complete variable domain (other parts from reference TRBV5-1 and TRBJ1-2): KAGVTQTPRYLIKTRGQQVTLSCSPISGHRSVSWYQQTPGQGLQFLFEYFSETQRNKGNFPGRFSGRQFSNSRSEMNVSTLELGDSALYLCASSEDTDYGYTFGSGTRLTVV.

This chain connects TRBV7-9 to TRBJ2-1; D is uncertain. The germline V and J ends were trimmed by 1 base and 4 bases, with 14 bases remaining between them. Germline CDR1 and CDR2: SEHNR and FQNEAQ (reference sequence). The CDR3 has 16 residues. The DNA of the CDR3 is TGTGCCAGCAGCTTAGTGACTCCGAACAATTACAATGAGCAGTTCTTC. Its translation is CASSLVTPNNYNEQFF.

CDR3 in amino acids: CASSLGGRADTQYF. CDR3 DNA sequence: TGTGCCAGCAGCTTGGGCGGGAGGGCAGATACGCAGTATTTT. The chain carries TRBV7-3 and TRBJ2-3, with TRBD2 matching 9 bases. V lost 3 bases and J lost 4; bases outside the gene matches: 2. The germline V gene encodes CDR1 SGHTA and CDR2 FQGTGA. This CDR3 comprises 14 residues.

This clonotype was detected only a few times. The chain is built from TRBV6-5 and TRBJ1-6, with D perhaps TRBD1 (5 bases). This CDR3 has 15 residues. Trimming cost V 2 bases and J 10 bases, with 15 bases left between them. Per germline, CDR1 MNHEY and CDR2 SVGAGI. DNA for the CDR3: TGTGCCAGCAGTTACGGGAGGGGTTTTGGGTCACCCCTCCACTTT. This translates into CASSYGRGFGSPLHF.

The V call is TRBV27, the J call TRBJ1-4; D is uncertain. Germline CDR1 is MNHEY and CDR2 is SMNVEV (reference sequence). CDR3 length equals 15 residues. Trimming shortened V by 0 bases and J by 4 bases, and 9 bases separated the two germline ends. The CDR3 sequence is CASSLSRQYNEKLFF. As DNA, the CDR3 is TGTGCCAGCAGTTTATCGAGGCAGTATAATGAAAAACTGTTTTTT.

The DNA of the CDR3 is TGTGCCAGCAGCCTAGAGACAGGGGGCCTTTCGGGAGGCTACACCTTC. It encodes CASSLETGGLSGGYTF. The chain links TRBV7-6 to TRBJ1-2, with 10 bases identical to TRBD1. V lost 5 bases, J lost 8 bases, and 14 bases stayed unmatched. Germline lookup yields CDR1 SGHVS and CDR2 FNYEAQ. The CDR3 length is 16 residues.

This clonotype was seen a few times. V gene TRBV27 combines with J gene TRBJ2-7; TRBD1 agrees at 10 bases. CDR3 length equals 12 residues. J gave up 6 bases and V 7 bases, and 3 bases lay outside the gene matches. Germline values: CDR1 MNHEY, CDR2 SMNVEV (reference sequence). The CDR3 here is CASTRTGGEQYF. CDR3 sequence (DNA): TGTGCCAGCACCCGGACAGGGGGCGAGCAGTACTTC.

CDR3 DNA sequence: TGTGCCAGCAGCAGCGCTAGTGAGCAGTTCTTC. Encoded protein: CASSSASEQFF. This chain connects TRBV7-6 to TRBJ2-1; D is undetermined. This CDR3 comprises 11 residues. Trimming took 5 bases from V and 9 from J, leaving 8 bases between them. From germline, CDR1 is SGHVS and CDR2 FNYEAQ.

The chain links TRBV2 to TRBJ1-2; possibly TRBD1 for D (5 bases). The V gene's germline CDR1 is SNHLY and CDR2 FYNNEI. The CDR3 consists of 13 residues. Trimming cost V 7 bases and J 4 bases, with 13 bases left between them. CDR3 protein: CASNVETAYGYTF. For the CDR3, the DNA is TGTGCCAGCAATGTAGAGACAGCCTATGGCTACACCTTC.

The chain joins TRBV6-5 to TRBJ2-3, with TRBD1 identical over 7 bases. J lost 1 base, V lost 2 bases, and 3 bases had no gene match. Germline V gene sequence: CDR1 MNHEY, CDR2 SVGAGI. CDR3 length: 15 residues. The CDR3 here is CASSYRDSRTDTQYF. The DNA of the CDR3 is TGTGCCAGCAGTTACCGGGACAGCCGCACAGATACGCAGTATTTT.

CDR3 sequence reads: CASSLLSGSYNEQFF. The CDR3 nucleotides are TGTGCCAGCAGCCTACTTAGCGGGAGCTACAATGAGCAGTTCTTC. The chain recombines TRBV11-3 with TRBJ2-1; TRBD2 matches 9 bases. Trimming took 5 bases from V and 3 from J; bases not matched to a gene: 5. CDR3 size: 15 residues. The germline V gene encodes CDR1 SGHNT and CDR2 YENEEA.

J is TRBJ1-1 and V is TRBV6-1; D not certain. This CDR3 has 12 residues. Germline loops: CDR1 MNHNS, CDR2 SASEGT. V lost 8 bases to trimming and J lost 1 base, with 8 bases between them. The CDR3 region is CASRTSNTEAFF. In DNA, the CDR3 is TGTGCCAGCCGGACCTCGAACACTGAAGCTTTCTTT.